A single sample gave rise to the 5 T cell receptor beta chains below, sequenced in a study of blood T cell repertoires in COVID-19. Assay: immunoSEQ multiplex PCR; the TCRdb copy retains only in-frame clones and omits some. The profile shows about 160,000 clones, roughly 80% of them singletons. The sample taken for sequencing was peripheral blood. The source of these receptors is a woman between 40 and 55 years old with COVID-19, enrolled during active disease.

This rearrangement joins TRBV19 to TRBJ2-1; 8 bases align to TRBD1. The J segment lost 7 bases and the V segment lost 5 bases, leaving 4 bases of the junction unmatched. The CDR3 is made up of 13 amino acids. Germline CDR1 and CDR2: LNHDA and SQIVND (reference sequence). CDR3 nucleotides: TGTGCCAGTAGTCGACAGGGGCGTAATGAGCAGTTCTTC. Amino acid sequence: CASSRQGRNEQFF.

The chain employs TRBV10-1 and TRBJ1-1; D unclear. V was clipped by 0 bases and J by 4 bases, with 18 bases between them. The CDR3 runs to 17 residues. Germline CDR1 reads WNHNN; CDR2 reads SYGVQD (reference sequence). Here the CDR3 reads CASSESKRFTTGTEAFF. The CDR3, as DNA: TGCGCCAGCAGTGAGTCGAAGCGCTTCACGACCGGCACTGAAGCTTTCTTT.

The chain joins TRBV6-5 to TRBJ2-7; 8 bases map to TRBD2. CDR1 and CDR2 from the germline V gene are MNHEY and SVGAGI. The CDR3 contains 15 residues. V lost 6 bases to trimming and J lost 2 bases; unmatched junction nucleotides: 9. DNA of the CDR3: TGTGCCAGCAGCCCCACTAGCGGTATGGCCTACGAGCAGTACTTC. Its translation: CASSPTSGMAYEQYF.

This clone was detected only a few times. The chain is built from TRBV2 and TRBJ2-1, with TRBD2 matching 10 bases. The V gene's germline CDR1 is SNHLY and CDR2 FYNNEI. The CDR3 has 17 amino acids. V lost 8 bases, J lost 7 bases, and 17 bases stayed unmatched. The CDR3 reads CASAGLPSGRVMNEQFF. Written as DNA, the CDR3 is TGTGCCAGCGCAGGCCTACCAAGCGGGAGGGTTATGAATGAGCAGTTCTTC.

The chain employs TRBV4-2 and TRBJ1-1; maybe TRBD1 (5 bases). V lost 2 bases and J 4 bases, leaving 14 bases between the germline ends. The V gene's germline CDR1 is LGHNA and CDR2 YNFKEQ. The CDR3 contains 15 residues. CDR3 loop: CASSQNLEGPTEAFF. CDR3 bases: TGTGCCAGCAGCCAAAATTTGGAGGGACCCACTGAAGCTTTCTTT.